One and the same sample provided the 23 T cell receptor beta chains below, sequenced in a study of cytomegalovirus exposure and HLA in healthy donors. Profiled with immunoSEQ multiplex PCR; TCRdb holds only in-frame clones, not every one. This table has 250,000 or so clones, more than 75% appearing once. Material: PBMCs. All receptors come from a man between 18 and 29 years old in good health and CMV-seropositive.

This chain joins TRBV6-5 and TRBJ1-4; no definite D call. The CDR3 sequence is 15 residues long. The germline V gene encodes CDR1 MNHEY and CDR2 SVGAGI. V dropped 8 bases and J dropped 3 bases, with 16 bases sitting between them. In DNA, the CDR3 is TGTGCCAGCGGACTCATAGGGCTGCCTAATGAAAAACTGTTTTTT. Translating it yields CASGLIGLPNEKLFF.

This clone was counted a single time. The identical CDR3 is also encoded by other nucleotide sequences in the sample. The CDR3 sequence: CASSLSGVGNTIYF. The CDR3 DNA reads TGTGCCAGCAGTTTATCGGGGGTTGGAAACACCATATATTTT. The rearrangement uses TRBV27 and TRBJ1-3; D might be TRBD1 (5 bases). CDR1 is MNHEY and CDR2 is SMNVEV in the germline V gene (reference sequence). This CDR3 is 14 amino acids long. Trimming took off 0 bases at V and 3 bases at J, with 6 bases between the two ends.

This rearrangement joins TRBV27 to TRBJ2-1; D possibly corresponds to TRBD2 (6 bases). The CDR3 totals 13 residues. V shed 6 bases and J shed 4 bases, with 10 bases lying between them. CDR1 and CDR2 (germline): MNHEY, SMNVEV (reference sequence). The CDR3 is CASSPGLYNEQFF. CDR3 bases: TGTGCCAGCAGCCCGGGACTTTACAATGAGCAGTTCTTC.

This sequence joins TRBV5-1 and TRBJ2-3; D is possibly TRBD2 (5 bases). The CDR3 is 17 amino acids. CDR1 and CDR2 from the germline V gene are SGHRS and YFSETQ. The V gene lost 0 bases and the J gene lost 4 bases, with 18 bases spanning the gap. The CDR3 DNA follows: TGCGCCAGCAGCTTGGCCAGAGGACTGCCATCCCCAGATACGCAGTATTTT. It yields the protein CASSLARGLPSPDTQYF. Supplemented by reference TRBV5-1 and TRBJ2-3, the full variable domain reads KAGVTQTPRYLIKTRGQQVTLSCSPISGHRSVSWYQQTPGQGLQFLFEYFSETQRNKGNFPGRFSGRQFSNSRSEMNVSTLELGDSALYLCASSLARGLPSPDTQYFGPGTRLTVL.

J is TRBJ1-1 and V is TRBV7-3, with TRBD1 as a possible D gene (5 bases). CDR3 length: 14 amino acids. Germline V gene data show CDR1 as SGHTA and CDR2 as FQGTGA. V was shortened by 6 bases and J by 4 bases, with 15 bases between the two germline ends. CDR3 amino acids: CASRWGVQSTEAFF. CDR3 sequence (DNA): TGTGCCAGCAGGTGGGGGGTGCAGAGCACTGAAGCTTTCTTT.

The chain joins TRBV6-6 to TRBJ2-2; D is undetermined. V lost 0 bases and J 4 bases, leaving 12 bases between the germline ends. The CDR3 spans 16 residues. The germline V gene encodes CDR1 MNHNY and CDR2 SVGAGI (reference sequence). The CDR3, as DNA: TGTGCCAGCAGTTACTCGAAACACCCGGGCACCGGGGAGCTGTTTTTT. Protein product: CASSYSKHPGTGELFF.

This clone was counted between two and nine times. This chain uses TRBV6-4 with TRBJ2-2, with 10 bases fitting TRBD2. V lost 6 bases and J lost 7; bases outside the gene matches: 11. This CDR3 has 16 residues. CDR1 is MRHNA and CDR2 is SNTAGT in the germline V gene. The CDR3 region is CASSPTGTSVFGELFF. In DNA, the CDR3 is TGTGCCAGCAGCCCCACCGGGACTAGCGTGTTCGGGGAGCTGTTTTTT.

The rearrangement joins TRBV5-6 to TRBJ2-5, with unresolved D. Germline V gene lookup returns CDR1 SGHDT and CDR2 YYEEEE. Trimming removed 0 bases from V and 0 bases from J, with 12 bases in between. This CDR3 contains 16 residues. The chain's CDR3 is CASSLEGQLYQETQYF. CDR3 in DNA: TGTGCCAGCAGCTTGGAGGGCCAGTTGTACCAAGAGACCCAGTACTTC.

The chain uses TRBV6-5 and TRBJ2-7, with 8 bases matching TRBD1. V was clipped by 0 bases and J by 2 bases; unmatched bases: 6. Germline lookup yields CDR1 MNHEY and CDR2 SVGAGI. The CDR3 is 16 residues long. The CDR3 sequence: CASSYSLLQGAYEQYF. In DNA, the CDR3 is TGTGCCAGCAGTTACTCCCTCCTACAGGGGGCCTACGAGCAGTACTTC.

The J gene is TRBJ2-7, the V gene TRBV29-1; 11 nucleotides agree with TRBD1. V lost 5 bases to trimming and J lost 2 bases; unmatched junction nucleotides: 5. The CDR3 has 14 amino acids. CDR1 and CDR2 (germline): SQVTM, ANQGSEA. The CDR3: CSVIGGQGAYEQYF. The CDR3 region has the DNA TGCAGCGTTATAGGGGGACAGGGGGCCTACGAGCAGTACTTC.

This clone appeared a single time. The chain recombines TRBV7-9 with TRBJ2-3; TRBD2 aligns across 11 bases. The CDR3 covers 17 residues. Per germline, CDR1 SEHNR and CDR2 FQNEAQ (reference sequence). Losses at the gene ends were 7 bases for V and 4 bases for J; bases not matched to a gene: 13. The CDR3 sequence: CASTLGTSGGGPDTQYF. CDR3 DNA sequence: TGTGCCAGCACCCTCGGTACTAGCGGGGGAGGGCCAGATACGCAGTATTTT.

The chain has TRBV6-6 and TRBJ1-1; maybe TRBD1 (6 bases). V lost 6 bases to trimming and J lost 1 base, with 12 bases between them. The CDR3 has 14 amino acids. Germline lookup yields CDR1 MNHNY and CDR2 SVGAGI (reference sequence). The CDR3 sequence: CASRTGGKNTEAFF. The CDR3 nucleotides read TGTGCCAGCAGGACAGGTGGGAAGAACACTGAAGCTTTCTTT.

CDR3 amino acids: CASSELETQYF. As DNA, the CDR3 is TGTGCCAGCAGTGAATTGGAGACCCAGTACTTC. The rearrangement joins TRBV6-5 to TRBJ2-5; the D is unclear. Germline CDR1 reads MNHEY; CDR2 reads SVGAGI. CDR3 length: 11 amino acids. V lost 5 bases and J 5 bases, leaving 6 bases between the germline ends.

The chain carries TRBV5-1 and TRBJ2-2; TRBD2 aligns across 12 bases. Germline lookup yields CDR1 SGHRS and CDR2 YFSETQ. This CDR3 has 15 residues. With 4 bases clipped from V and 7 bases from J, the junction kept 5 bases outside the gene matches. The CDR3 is CASSPTSGSVGELFF. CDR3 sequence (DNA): TGCGCCAGCAGCCCGACTAGCGGGAGTGTCGGGGAGCTGTTTTTT.

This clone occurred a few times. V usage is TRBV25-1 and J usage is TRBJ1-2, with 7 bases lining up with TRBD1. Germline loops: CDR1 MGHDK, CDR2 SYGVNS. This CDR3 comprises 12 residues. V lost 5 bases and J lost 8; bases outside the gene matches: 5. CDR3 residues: CASSYGDSGYTF. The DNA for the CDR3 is TGTGCCAGCAGTTATGGGGACAGCGGCTACACCTTC.

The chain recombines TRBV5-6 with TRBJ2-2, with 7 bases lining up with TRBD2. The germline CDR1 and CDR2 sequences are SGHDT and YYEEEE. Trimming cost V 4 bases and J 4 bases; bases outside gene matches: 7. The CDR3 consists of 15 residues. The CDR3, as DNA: TGTGCCAGCAGCGACGCGGGAGAGGGCACCGGGGAGCTGTTTTTT. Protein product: CASSDAGEGTGELFF.

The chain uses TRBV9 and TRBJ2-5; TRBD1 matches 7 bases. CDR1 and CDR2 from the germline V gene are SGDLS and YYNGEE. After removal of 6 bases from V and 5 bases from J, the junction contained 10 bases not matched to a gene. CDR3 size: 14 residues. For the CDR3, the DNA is TGTGCCAGCAACCTACAGGGGTTAGGGGAGACCCAGTACTTC. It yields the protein CASNLQGLGETQYF. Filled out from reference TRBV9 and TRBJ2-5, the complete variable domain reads DSGVTQTPKHLITATGQRVTLRCSPRSGDLSVYWYQQSLDQGLQFLIQYYNGEERAKGNILERFSAQQFPDLHSELNLSSLELGDSALYFCASNLQGLGETQYFGPGTRLLVL.

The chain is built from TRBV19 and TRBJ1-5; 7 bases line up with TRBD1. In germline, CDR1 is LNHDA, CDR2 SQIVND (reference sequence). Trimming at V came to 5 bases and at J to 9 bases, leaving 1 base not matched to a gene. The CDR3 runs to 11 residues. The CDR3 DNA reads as TGTGCCAGTAGTTACAGGGGGCCCCAGCATTTT. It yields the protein CASSYRGPQHF. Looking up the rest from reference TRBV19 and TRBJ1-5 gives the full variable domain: DGGITQSPKYLFRKEGQNVTLSCEQNLNHDAMYWYRQDPGQGLRLIYYSQIVNDFQKGDIAEGYSVSREKKESFPLTVTSAQKNPTAFYLCASSYRGPQHFGDGTRLSIL.

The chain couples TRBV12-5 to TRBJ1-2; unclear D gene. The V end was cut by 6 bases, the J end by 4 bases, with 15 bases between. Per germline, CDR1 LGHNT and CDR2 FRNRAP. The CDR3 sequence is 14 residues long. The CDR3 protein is CASGEIGRPYGYTF. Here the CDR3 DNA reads TGTGCTAGTGGGGAAATTGGACGGCCCTATGGCTACACCTTC.

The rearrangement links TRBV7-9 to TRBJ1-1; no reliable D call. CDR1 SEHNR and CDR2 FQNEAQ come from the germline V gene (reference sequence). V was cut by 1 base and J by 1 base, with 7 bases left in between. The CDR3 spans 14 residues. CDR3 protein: CASSLVEKNTEAFF. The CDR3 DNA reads TGTGCCAGCAGCTTAGTAGAGAAGAACACTGAAGCTTTCTTT. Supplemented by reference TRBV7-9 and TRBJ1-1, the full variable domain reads DTGVSQNPRHKITKRGQNVTFRCDPISEHNRLYWYRQTLGQGPEFLTYFQNEAQLEKSRLLSDRFSAERPKGSFSTLEIQRTEQGDSAMYLCASSLVEKNTEAFFGQGTRLTVV.

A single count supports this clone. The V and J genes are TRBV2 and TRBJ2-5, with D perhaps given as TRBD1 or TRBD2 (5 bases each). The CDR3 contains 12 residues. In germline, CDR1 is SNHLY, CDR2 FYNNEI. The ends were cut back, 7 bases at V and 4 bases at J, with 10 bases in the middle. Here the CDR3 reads CASTGSGETQYF. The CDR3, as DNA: TGTGCCAGCACAGGGAGCGGAGAGACCCAGTACTTC.

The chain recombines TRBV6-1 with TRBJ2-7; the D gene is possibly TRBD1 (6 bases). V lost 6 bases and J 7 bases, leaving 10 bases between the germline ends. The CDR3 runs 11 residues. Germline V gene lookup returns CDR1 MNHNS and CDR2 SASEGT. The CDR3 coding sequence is TGTGCCAGCAGCAACAGGGATGAGCAGTACTTC. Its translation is CASSNRDEQYF.

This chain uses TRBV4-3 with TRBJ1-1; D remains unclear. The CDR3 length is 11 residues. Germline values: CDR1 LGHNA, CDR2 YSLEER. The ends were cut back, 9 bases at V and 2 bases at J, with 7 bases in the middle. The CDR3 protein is CARSTNTEAFF. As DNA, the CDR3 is TGCGCCAGGAGCACAAACACTGAAGCTTTCTTT.